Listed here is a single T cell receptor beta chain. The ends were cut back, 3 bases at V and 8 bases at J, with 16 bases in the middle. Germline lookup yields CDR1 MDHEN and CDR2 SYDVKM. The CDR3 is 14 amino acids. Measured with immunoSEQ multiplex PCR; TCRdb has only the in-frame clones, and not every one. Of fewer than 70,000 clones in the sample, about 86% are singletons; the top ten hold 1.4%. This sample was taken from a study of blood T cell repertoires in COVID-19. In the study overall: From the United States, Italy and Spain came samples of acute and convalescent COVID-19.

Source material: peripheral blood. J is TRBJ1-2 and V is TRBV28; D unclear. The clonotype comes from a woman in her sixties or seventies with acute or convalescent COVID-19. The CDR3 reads CASSFRTASGGYTF. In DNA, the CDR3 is TGTGCCAGCAGTTTTCGGACGGCCTCGGGAGGCTACACCTTC.